Below, 29 T cell receptor beta chains from the same sample are listed, as sequenced in a study of cytomegalovirus exposure and HLA in healthy donors. Primers for the PCR totalled 60 Vbeta and 13 Jbeta. The method was immunoSEQ multiplex PCR; TCRdb's version includes in-frame clones alone and lacks a portion of them. The sample carries 150,000 to 200,000 clones, 65% to 85% recorded once. Specimen: PBMCs. These receptors came from a woman aged 18-29 years in good health and CMV-seronegative.

This clone was observed a handful of times. This rearrangement joins TRBV7-2 to TRBJ2-5; D perhaps matches TRBD1 (5 bases). V was cut by 4 bases and J by 1 base, with 10 bases left in between. Germline CDR1 SGHTA, CDR2 FQGNSA. This CDR3 region has 14 residues. CDR3 loop: CASSSRGLQETQYF. The CDR3 DNA follows: TGTGCCAGCAGCTCAAGGGGCCTCCAAGAGACCCAGTACTTC.

This clone was observed once. This chain joins TRBV5-1 and TRBJ2-6, with 7 bases that match TRBD1. V trimming: 0 bases; J trimming: 0 bases; junction bases outside the gene matches: 3. In germline, CDR1 is SGHRS, CDR2 YFSETQ. This CDR3 has 17 residues. The CDR3 reads CASSLGQGSSGANVLTF. CDR3 nucleotide sequence: TGCGCCAGCAGCTTGGGACAGGGCAGCTCTGGGGCCAACGTCCTGACTTTC.

The chain combines TRBV10-3 with TRBJ2-2; tentative D call: TRBD1 (5 bases). The V end lost 3 bases, the J end lost 4 bases, and 15 bases lay between the germline ends. The CDR3 loop spans 16 amino acids. Germline-derived CDR1 and CDR2 are ENHRY and SYGVKD. CDR3 DNA: TGTGCCATCAGTGAAGAGACAGTTGTTAGCACCGGGGAGCTGTTTTTT. Amino acid sequence: CAISEETVVSTGELFF.

The chain has TRBV6-5 and TRBJ2-1; possibly TRBD2 for D (5 bases). This CDR3 comprises 13 residues. Germline lookup yields CDR1 MNHEY and CDR2 SVGAGI. V was trimmed by 5 bases and J by 8 bases, leaving 13 bases between them. The CDR3 region has the DNA TGTGCCAGCAGTCGAATCCTAGCCGATGAGCAGTTCTTC. This codes for CASSRILADEQFF.

The chain uses TRBV19 and TRBJ1-2; D remains unclear. V lost 1 base, J lost 0 bases, and 9 bases lay in between. CDR1 is LNHDA, CDR2 SQIVND, per germline (reference sequence). The CDR3 is 15 amino acids. CDR3 region: CASSIVQIPNYGYTF. CDR3 bases: TGTGCCAGTAGTATAGTACAGATTCCTAACTATGGCTACACCTTC.

The V call is TRBV12-5, the J call TRBJ1-4, with 9 bases that match TRBD1. The V gene's germline CDR1 is LGHNT and CDR2 FRNRAP. V was clipped by 1 base and J by 4 bases; unmatched bases: 1. The CDR3 spans 15 residues. CDR3 DNA: TGTGCTAGTGGTTTGGGGGACAGGGATAATGAAAAACTGTTTTTT. Translated: CASGLGDRDNEKLFF.

The V call is TRBV28, the J call TRBJ2-3, with D possibly being TRBD1 (6 bases). The CDR3 sequence is 14 residues long. Germline V CDR1 and CDR2: MDHEN, SYDVKM. The V and J ends lost 8 bases and 2 bases respectively, with 14 bases between them. CDR3 loop: CASARGGTTDTQYF. The DNA for the CDR3 is TGTGCCAGCGCCAGGGGCGGAACCACAGATACGCAGTATTTT.

This rearrangement joins TRBV19 to TRBJ1-1; TRBD1 aligns across 7 bases. This CDR3 contains 18 residues. V dropped 5 bases and J dropped 0; count of bases not matched to a gene: 15. Germline CDR1 reads LNHDA; CDR2 reads SQIVND (reference sequence). This CDR3 is CASSFSGTVTIMNTEAFF. CDR3 coding DNA: TGTGCCAGTAGTTTCTCCGGGACAGTTACTATTATGAACACTGAAGCTTTCTTT.

This chain connects TRBV18 to TRBJ1-2; 7 bases fit TRBD1. V lost 3 bases to trimming and J lost 7 bases; unmatched junction nucleotides: 11. From germline, CDR1 is KGHSH and CDR2 LQKENI. The CDR3 is 15 amino acids. The CDR3 is CASSPDITGVVGYTF. CDR3 in DNA: TGTGCCAGCTCACCGGACATTACAGGGGTTGTTGGCTACACCTTC.

This chain uses TRBV19 with TRBJ2-3; the match to TRBD2 covers 9 bases. The CDR3 has 17 amino acids. The germline V gene encodes CDR1 LNHDA and CDR2 SQIVND (reference sequence). With 5 bases clipped from V and 6 bases from J, the junction kept 15 bases outside the gene matches. In nucleotides, the CDR3 is TGTGCCAGTAGTCCCGAGAGGGTAGCGGGAGTTCGTGATACGCAGTATTTT. It codes for CASSPERVAGVRDTQYF.

This chain links TRBV13 with TRBJ2-5; 7 bases are shared with TRBD1. The V segment lost 5 bases and the J segment 5 bases; nucleotides outside the gene matches: 11. This CDR3 comprises 15 residues. Germline V gene data show CDR1 as PRHDT and CDR2 as FYEKMQ (reference sequence). The CDR3 here is CASSEDRSAVETQYF. CDR3 nucleotide sequence: TGTGCCAGCAGCGAGGACAGGAGTGCGGTGGAGACCCAGTACTTC.

The chain is built from TRBV30 and TRBJ2-1; 7 bases line up with TRBD1. The trim removed 0 bases at V and 10 bases at J, leaving 6 bases unmatched. Germline values: CDR1 GTSNPN, CDR2 SVGIG (reference sequence). The CDR3 spans 13 residues. CDR3 DNA: TGTGCCTGGAGTGTACGACTCAGGGGGGAGCAGTTCTTC. This encodes CAWSVRLRGEQFF.

CDR3 region: CASSILGGVGMLQETQYF. The DNA for the CDR3 is TGTGCCAGCAGCATTTTAGGGGGAGTGGGTATGCTCCAAGAGACCCAGTACTTC. The chain couples TRBV7-6 to TRBJ2-5; D might be TRBD1 (6 bases). The CDR3 has 18 residues. Trimming took 5 bases from V and 1 from J, leaving 23 bases between them. Per germline, CDR1 SGHVS and CDR2 FNYEAQ.

The V gene is TRBV18, the J gene TRBJ1-1, with TRBD1 as a possible D gene (5 bases). The CDR3 extends over 14 amino acids. Trimming shortened V by 4 bases and J by 4 bases, and 13 bases separated the two germline ends. Germline CDR1 and CDR2: KGHSH and LQKENI. The CDR3 here is CASSLREESTEAFF. CDR3 in DNA: TGTGCCAGCTCACTCAGGGAAGAGAGCACTGAAGCTTTCTTT.

The gene calls are TRBV4-3 and TRBJ2-5, with 7 bases aligning to TRBD1. The J call could be wrong; TRBJ2-7 is a better fit for the DNA end. The CDR3 loop spans 17 amino acids. The germline V gene encodes CDR1 LGHNA and CDR2 YSLEER. The CDR3 DNA reads as TGCGCCAGCAGCCCAGGGACAGCGTCTAGCCGATCCTACGAGCAGTACTTC. This translates into CASSPGTASSRSYEQYF.

This clone was counted a few times. CDR3 nucleotides: TGTGCCAGCAGTGAAGGGACAGGCGCAGATAGCTATGGCTACACCTTC. It is translated as CASSEGTGADSYGYTF. The gene calls are TRBV6-4 and TRBJ1-2; the match to TRBD1 covers 8 bases. The CDR3 runs to 16 residues. Germline V CDR1 and CDR2: MRHNA, SNTAGT. V dropped 3 bases and J dropped 4; count of bases not matched to a gene: 10.

The chain employs TRBV27 and TRBJ2-5; 9 nucleotides line up with TRBD1. The end of the DNA aligns better with TRBJ2-7, so the J call may be wrong. The CDR3 length is 17 residues. Germline CDR1 and CDR2: MNHEY and SMNVEV (reference sequence). The CDR3 DNA reads TGTGCCAGCAGTCCTCGGATCCCGGGACAGGGTCCCTACGAGCAGTACTTC. Its translation: CASSPRIPGQGPYEQYF.

This sequence joins TRBV19 and TRBJ1-4; D is undetermined. In germline, CDR1 is LNHDA, CDR2 SQIVND (reference sequence). The CDR3 covers 15 residues. Trimming stripped 8 bases from V and 6 bases from J, with 19 bases between. The CDR3: CASSTAGGEHEKLFF. In DNA form, the CDR3 reads TGTGCCAGTTCGACGGCGGGTGGGGAACATGAAAAACTGTTTTTT. Using reference TRBV19 and TRBJ1-4 for the parts outside the CDR3, the full variable domain is DGGITQSPKYLFRKEGQNVTLSCEQNLNHDAMYWYRQDPGQGLRLIYYSQIVNDFQKGDIAEGYSVSREKKESFPLTVTSAQKNPTAFYLCASSTAGGEHEKLFFGSGTQLSVL.

The rearrangement links TRBV29-1 to TRBJ2-3, with D possibly matching TRBD2 (6 bases). This CDR3 spans 15 amino acids. The germline V and J ends were trimmed by 7 bases and 3 bases, with 20 bases remaining between them. Germline CDR1 SQVTM, CDR2 ANQGSEA. The CDR3 nucleotides read TGCAGCGGAGGATTTGGCGGGATAGAGACAGATACGCAGTATTTT. Residues: CSGGFGGIETDTQYF.

Here the CDR3 reads CASSDRTEGQPQHF. The CDR3 coding sequence is TGTGCCAGCAGTGACCGGACAGAAGGTCAGCCCCAGCATTTT. V and J are TRBV6-1 and TRBJ1-5, with a weak D call TRBD1 (6 bases). Trimming removed 3 bases at V and 6 bases at J, with 12 bases between. CDR3 length equals 14 residues. Germline V CDR1 and CDR2: MNHNS, SASEGT.

V usage is TRBV5-1 and J usage is TRBJ2-1, with TRBD2 matching 10 bases. This CDR3 has 17 residues. V shed 2 bases, J shed 0 bases, and the junction held 5 bases outside the gene matches. Per the germline V gene, CDR1 is SGHRS and CDR2 is YFSETQ. CDR3 DNA sequence: TGCGCCAGCAGCTTTACGGCTAGCGGGGGCTCCTACAATGAGCAGTTCTTC. It translates to CASSFTASGGSYNEQFF.

The genes are TRBV29-1 and TRBJ1-4; possible D gene TRBD1, 6 bases. The V and J ends lost 4 bases and 8 bases respectively, with 14 bases between them. Germline V gives CDR1 SQVTM, CDR2 ANQGSEA. This CDR3 is built from 13 residues. The CDR3 region has the DNA TGCAGCGTTGTATGGTCCACAGGGGAAAAACTGTTTTTT. It translates to CSVVWSTGEKLFF.

The V gene is TRBV13, the J gene TRBJ1-2; D might be TRBD1 (6 bases). This CDR3 is built from 13 residues. V lost 6 bases and J 4 bases, leaving 12 bases between the germline ends. Germline V gives CDR1 PRHDT, CDR2 FYEKMQ (reference sequence). The CDR3 loop is CASRTQGTYGYTF. The CDR3 region has the DNA TGTGCCAGCAGGACACAGGGTACCTATGGCTACACCTTC.

The V call is TRBV5-1, the J call TRBJ1-2, with 7 bases lining up with TRBD1. CDR1 and CDR2 from the germline V gene are SGHRS and YFSETQ. CDR3 length equals 14 residues. Germline trimming cut 3 bases from V and 12 bases from J; bases unmatched to any gene: 14. The CDR3 DNA reads as TGCGCCAGCAGCTCACAGGGGCAGTTTGAGAAAAACACCTTC. Translation: CASSSQGQFEKNTF. Full variable domain (outside the CDR3, taken from reference TRBV5-1 and TRBJ1-2): KAGVTQTPRYLIKTRGQQVTLSCSPISGHRSVSWYQQTPGQGLQFLFEYFSETQRNKGNFPGRFSGRQFSNSRSEMNVSTLELGDSALYLCASSSQGQFEKNTFGSGTRLTVV.

The CDR3 protein is CASSLSHGGAYNSPLHF. The CDR3, as DNA: TGTGCCAGCAGCCTATCCCACGGGGGGGCTTATAATTCACCCCTCCACTTT. The rearrangement uses TRBV7-9 and TRBJ1-6, with a possible D match to TRBD1 (6 bases). The CDR3 loop spans 17 amino acids. Germline CDR1 SEHNR, CDR2 FQNEAQ (reference sequence). The V end lost 5 bases, the J end lost 4 bases, and 18 bases lay between the germline ends.

This clone has a handful of counts. The chain employs TRBV5-4 and TRBJ2-3; 9 bases align to TRBD2. Germline loops: CDR1 SGHNT, CDR2 YYREEE (reference sequence). CDR3 length: 15 amino acids. The V gene end was trimmed by 2 bases and the J gene end by 4 bases; junction bases not matched to a gene: 5. In nucleotides, the CDR3 is TGTGCCAGCAGCTTCCCTAGCGGGAAGTCAGATACGCAGTATTTT. As protein: CASSFPSGKSDTQYF.

V usage is TRBV2 and J usage is TRBJ1-1; perhaps TRBD1 as D (5 bases). CDR3 length: 12 amino acids. V was clipped by 5 bases and J by 5 bases, with 9 bases between them. CDR1 and CDR2 (germline): SNHLY, FYNNEI. CDR3 DNA: TGTGCCAGCAGTTACAGGTTTACTGAAGCTTTCTTT. Protein sequence: CASSYRFTEAFF.

J is TRBJ2-1 and V is TRBV4-3; possible D gene TRBD1, 6 bases. Germline-derived CDR1 and CDR2 are LGHNA and YSLEER. The length of the CDR3 is 15 residues. Trimming took 1 base from V and 6 from J, leaving 13 bases between them. The CDR3 reads CASSQGDRDTNEQFF. CDR3 nucleotide sequence: TGCGCCAGCAGCCAAGGCGACCGGGACACCAATGAGCAGTTCTTC.

This clone was seen a few times. DNA for the CDR3: TGTGCCAGCAGTGGCCTTAGAGAAAGGGGCGGCAATCAGCCCCAGCATTTT. This gives the protein CASSGLRERGGNQPQHF. The chain uses TRBV2 and TRBJ1-5; tentative D call: TRBD1 (5 bases). This CDR3 region has 17 residues. V gave up 4 bases and J gave up 2 bases, with 18 bases separating them. Germline V CDR1 and CDR2: SNHLY, FYNNEI.